These 2 T cell receptor beta chains originate from one sample sequenced in a study of cytotoxic CD8 clonotypes in ibrutinib-treated CLL. Here immunoSEQ multiplex PCR was the method, and the copy in TCRdb shows in-frame clones only, minus some. The table lists about 76,000 clones, 70% to 90% of them singletons. The sample was PBMCs, taken after 24 months of ibrutinib treatment. The source is a human donor with chronic lymphocytic leukemia.

This clone was seen only a few times. In DNA, the CDR3 is TGTGCCAGCAGCGTTCTGTCCCAGAGCACAGATACGCAGTATTTT. This translates into CASSVLSQSTDTQYF. The chain links TRBV9 to TRBJ2-3; D gene ambiguous. The V gene's germline CDR1 is SGDLS and CDR2 YYNGEE. The CDR3 extends over 15 amino acids. V was clipped by 2 bases and J by 0 bases, with 10 bases between them. The entire variable domain, with the rest obtained from reference TRBV9 and TRBJ2-3, is as follows: DSGVTQTPKHLITATGQRVTLRCSPRSGDLSVYWYQQSLDQGLQFLIQYYNGEERAKGNILERFSAQQFPDLHSELNLSSLELGDSALYFCASSVLSQSTDTQYFGPGTRLTVL.

This chain joins TRBV7-2 and TRBJ2-1, with D possibly matching TRBD2 (5 bases). There are 14 residues in the CDR3. Germline CDR1 and CDR2: SGHTA and FQGNSA. V gave up 0 bases and J gave up 6 bases, with 9 bases separating them. CDR3 nucleotide sequence: TGTGCCAGCAGCTTAGCACCCGGAGGCAATGAGCAGTTCTTC. It yields the protein CASSLAPGGNEQFF. The full variable domain, in which reference TRBV7-2 and TRBJ2-1 provide the parts outside the CDR3, is GAGVSQSPSNKVTEKGKDVELRCDPISGHTALYWYRQSLGQGLEFLIYFQGNSAPDKSGLPSDRFSAERTGGSVSTLTIQRTQQEDSAVYLCASSLAPGGNEQFFGPGTRLTVL.